Listed here are 10 T cell receptor beta chains from one sample, sequenced in a study of blood T cell repertoires in COVID-19. Data came from immunoSEQ multiplex PCR; TCRdb stores just in-frame clones and leaves some out. The table records 150,000 to 200,000 clones, 75% to 90% of them present only once. Specimen: PBMCs or T cells enriched from blood (not recorded which). The source of these receptors is a woman aged 18-29 years who had recovered from COVID-19.

The chain recombines TRBV5-4 with TRBJ1-1; D is perhaps TRBD1 (5 bases). Trimming took off 5 bases at V and 0 bases at J, with 11 bases between the two ends. This CDR3 spans 14 amino acids. From germline, CDR1 is SGHNT and CDR2 YYREEE (reference sequence). The CDR3 DNA reads as TGTGCCAGCAGACCGGGACTAATGAACACTGAAGCTTTCTTT. It yields the protein CASRPGLMNTEAFF.

This rearrangement joins TRBV2 to TRBJ2-7; tentative D call: TRBD2 (6 bases). V was shortened by 5 bases and J by 4 bases, with 9 bases between the two germline ends. CDR1 and CDR2 (germline): SNHLY, FYNNEI. This CDR3 contains 12 residues. The CDR3 loop is CASSLLAYEQYF. CDR3 DNA: TGTGCCAGCAGTTTACTAGCTTACGAGCAGTACTTC.

The CDR3 DNA sequence: TGCGCCAGCAGCCCAGGGGGAATTGGAAACACCATATATTTT. This translates into CASSPGGIGNTIYF. The chain combines TRBV4-1 with TRBJ1-3; TRBD1 matches 7 bases. The CDR3 totals 14 residues. Per the germline V gene, CDR1 is MGHRA and CDR2 is YSYEKL. The V segment lost 4 bases and the J segment 3 bases; nucleotides outside the gene matches: 3.

The J gene is TRBJ2-1, the V gene TRBV29-1; D is possibly TRBD1 (6 bases). The CDR3 spans 12 residues. Germline V gene lookup returns CDR1 SQVTM and CDR2 ANQGSEA. V lost 7 bases and J 8 bases, leaving 15 bases between the germline ends. The CDR3 nucleotides read TGCAGCGACGAACAGGGCCGGGATGAGCAGTTCTTC. Protein sequence: CSDEQGRDEQFF.

V is TRBV4-1 and J is TRBJ2-5; 8 nucleotides agree with TRBD1. V lost 0 bases to trimming and J lost 5 bases; unmatched junction nucleotides: 5. The CDR3 has 15 amino acids. Germline CDR1 and CDR2: MGHRA and YSYEKL. The CDR3 loop is CASSQEGYRGETQYF. The CDR3 DNA sequence: TGCGCCAGCAGCCAAGAAGGTTACAGGGGGGAGACCCAGTACTTC.

The chain has TRBV2 and TRBJ2-2; no reliable D call. The germline CDR1 and CDR2 sequences are SNHLY and FYNNEI. The CDR3 sequence is 15 residues long. With 3 bases removed from V and 2 bases from J, the gap between germline ends came to 10 bases. Written as DNA, the CDR3 is TGTGCCAGCAGTGATGTCAGAGGTAACACCGGGGAGCTGTTTTTT. The encoded protein is CASSDVRGNTGELFF. Full variable domain (rest looked up from reference TRBV2 and TRBJ2-2): EPEVTQTPSHQVTQMGQEVILRCVPISNHLYFYWYRQILGQKVEFLVSFYNNEISEKSEIFDDQFSVERPDGSNFTLKIRSTKLEDSAMYFCASSDVRGNTGELFFGEGSRLTVL.

In DNA form, the CDR3 reads TGTGCCGGGGGACCGGGACTCCCAGAGGGAGCTTTCTTT. It yields the protein CAGGPGLPEGAFF. The rearrangement links TRBV10-3 to TRBJ1-1; D is possibly TRBD1 (5 bases). The CDR3 consists of 13 residues. The germline V gene encodes CDR1 ENHRY and CDR2 SYGVKD. V lost 11 bases to trimming and J lost 10 bases, with 23 bases between them.

The chain recombines TRBV7-2 with TRBJ2-7; D may be TRBD2 (5 bases). The CDR3 length is 15 residues. V lost 2 bases and J lost 7, with 18 bases in between. CDR1 SGHTA and CDR2 FQGNSA come from the germline V gene. The CDR3 DNA follows: TGTGCCAGCAGCTTACCCTCATTGGACTCAAGGGAGCAGTACTTC. This sequence encodes CASSLPSLDSREQYF.

The chain carries TRBV5-1 and TRBJ2-7; possible D gene TRBD1, 5 bases. V was shortened by 5 bases and J by 2 bases, with 8 bases between the two germline ends. This CDR3 has 12 amino acids. Germline V CDR1 and CDR2: SGHRS, YFSETQ. CDR3 in DNA: TGCGCCAGCAGGCAGGGCCCCTACGAGCAGTACTTC. This sequence encodes CASRQGPYEQYF.

The chain links TRBV3-1 (or the pseudogene TRBV3-2) to TRBJ1-4, with D unclear. Between the trimmed V and J ends, which lost 1 base and 6 bases, there was a span of 9 bases. The CDR3 covers 14 residues. Germline CDR1 reads LGHDT; CDR2 reads YNNKEL (reference sequence). The CDR3, as DNA: TGTGCCAGCAGCCAAGCCCCCTCTGATGAAAAACTGTTTTTT. Translating gives CASSQAPSDEKLFF.